This paragraph reports one TCR beta chain. Its antigen is unknown. Being one base from a much bigger clone, this may be a read error. This sample was included in a study of T cells in Graves' hyperthyroidism and ophthalmopathy. Study at large: Peripheral blood samples were taken at initial diagnosis, prior to any treatment. Points from the study as a whole: With a median lead of around 6.7 months before onset, the model predicted ophthalmopathy.

Amplification of TCR beta CDR3 regions used RNA as the template. HTBI primers were employed in a first-round RT-PCR of the TCR CDR3. TCRdb recomputed calls from the multiplex PCR reads with MiXCR, one row per CDR3 protein. Among around 420,000 distinct CDR3 sequences, 15% to 19% were seen once, and the ten largest hold roughly 13%. Uncontrolled infections, other autoimmune diseases, pregnancy or lactation led to exclusion of patients. Sequenced material: blood. This receptor was identified in a woman under 30 with Graves' hyperthyroidism.

The CDR3, as DNA: TGCGCCAGCAGCTCGAACAGGGTGTTTAGCTACGAGCAGTACTTC. Protein: CASSSNRVFSYEQYF. The chain employs TRBV5-1 and TRBJ2-7, with a weak D call TRBD1 (6 bases). Trimming removed 3 bases from V and 3 bases from J, with 16 bases in between. Germline CDR1 SGHRS, CDR2 YFSETQ. There are 15 residues in the CDR3. Using reference TRBV5-1 and TRBJ2-7 for the parts outside the CDR3, the full variable domain is KAGVTQTPRYLIKTRGQQVTLSCSPISGHRSVSWYQQTPGQGLQFLFEYFSETQRNKGNFPGRFSGRQFSNSRSEMNVSTLELGDSALYLCASSSNRVFSYEQYFGPGTRLTVT.